The 20 T cell receptor beta chains reported below all come from one sample, sequenced in a study of immune cell composition in non-small cell lung cancer. Normal lung was sampled as far from the tumour as possible, at least 3 cm. Profiled with immunoSEQ multiplex PCR; TCRdb holds only in-frame clones, not every one. Of about 9,000 clones in the sample, approximately 75% were seen once. The specimen was non-adjacent lung tissue. The receptors derive from a human donor with non-small cell lung cancer.

The gene calls are TRBV4-2 and TRBJ2-5; 8 bases match TRBD2. V dropped 1 base and J dropped 5; count of bases not matched to a gene: 9. The length of the CDR3 is 16 residues. Germline CDR1 LGHNA, CDR2 YNFKEQ. CDR3 in DNA: TGTGCCAGCAGCCAAGGCCCGGCGGGAGGCGGTGAGACCCAGTACTTC. This sequence encodes CASSQGPAGGGETQYF.

J is TRBJ2-2 and V is TRBV18; TRBD1 matches at 9 bases. The length of the CDR3 is 17 residues. CDR1 and CDR2 (germline): KGHSH, LQKENI. After removal of 2 bases from V and 4 bases from J, the junction contained 8 bases not matched to a gene. CDR3 nucleotide sequence: TGTGCCAGCTCACCATTCGGACAGGGGTCGGGCACCGGGGAGCTGTTTTTT. It encodes CASSPFGQGSGTGELFF.

V is TRBV30 and J is TRBJ1-1, with 7 positions matching TRBD1. Germline CDR1 reads GTSNPN; CDR2 reads SVGIG (reference sequence). The ends lost 8 bases at V and 0 bases at J; junction bases unmatched: 6. The CDR3 sequence is 13 residues long. The CDR3: CARQGQMNTEAFF. The CDR3 region has the DNA TGTGCCAGGCAGGGACAGATGAACACTGAAGCTTTCTTT.

This chain joins TRBV18 and TRBJ1-6, with unresolved D. Trimming shortened V by 3 bases and J by 7 bases, and 13 bases separated the two germline ends. Germline assignment: CDR1 KGHSH and CDR2 LQKENI. This CDR3 has 15 residues. CDR3 sequence reads: CASSPVSQKNSPLHF. The CDR3 DNA reads TGTGCCAGCTCACCGGTGTCACAGAAAAATTCACCCCTCCACTTT.

V gene TRBV4-1 combines with J gene TRBJ1-3; D remains unclear. Deletions cut 0 bases from V and 0 bases from J, with 12 bases between. Germline V CDR1 and CDR2: MGHRA, YSYEKL. The CDR3 loop spans 17 amino acids. CDR3 in amino acids: CASSQDRGVSSGNTIYF. CDR3 sequence (DNA): TGCGCCAGCAGCCAAGACCGAGGAGTTAGCTCTGGAAACACCATATATTTT.

This clone has just one count. The chain employs TRBV5-1 and TRBJ2-1; D is uncertain. Germline CDR1 is SGHRS and CDR2 is YFSETQ. The CDR3 is made up of 15 amino acids. V was pared by 0 bases and J by 0 bases, with 7 bases between. This chain's CDR3 is CASSLGSASYNEQFF. The CDR3 coding sequence is TGCGCCAGCAGCTTGGGCTCGGCCTCCTACAATGAGCAGTTCTTC.

The chain recombines TRBV9 with TRBJ2-1; possibly TRBD2 for D (5 bases). V shed 0 bases and J shed 2 bases, with 9 bases lying between them. CDR1 is SGDLS, CDR2 YYNGEE, per germline. CDR3 size: 15 residues. CDR3 residues: CASSVGGGPYNEQFF. CDR3 in DNA: TGTGCCAGCAGCGTAGGTGGCGGGCCCTACAATGAGCAGTTCTTC.

This clone was seen only once. CDR3 amino acids: CATSPSDRAVGNTIYF. CDR3 nucleotide sequence: TGTGCCACCAGCCCCTCGGACAGGGCAGTGGGAAACACCATATATTTT. The V gene is TRBV15, the J gene TRBJ1-3; 8 positions agree with TRBD1. This CDR3 comprises 16 residues. Losses at the gene ends were 5 bases for V and 4 bases for J; bases not matched to a gene: 10. Germline CDR1 LNHNV, CDR2 YYDKDF (reference sequence). The full variable domain, with the rest looked up from reference TRBV15 and TRBJ1-3, is DAMVIQNPRYQVTQFGKPVTLSCSQTLNHNVMYWYQQKSSQAPKLLFHYYDKDFNNEADTPDNFQSRRPNTSFCFLDIRSPGLGDTAMYLCATSPSDRAVGNTIYFGEGSWLTVV.

This clone was observed a single time. The genes are TRBV5-6 and TRBJ1-3, with D unclear. This CDR3 contains 15 residues. The germline CDR1 and CDR2 sequences are SGHDT and YYEEEE. The germline V and J ends were trimmed by 4 bases and 0 bases, with 11 bases remaining between them. The CDR3 bases are TGTGCCAGCAGCCTAACACCGTACTCTGGAAACACCATATATTTT. Translation gives CASSLTPYSGNTIYF.

The chain combines TRBV28 with TRBJ2-7; TRBD1 matches 10 bases. J gave up 3 bases and V 3 bases, and 2 bases lay outside the gene matches. This CDR3 region has 14 residues. The V gene's germline CDR1 is MDHEN and CDR2 SYDVKM. The DNA of the CDR3 is TGTGCCAGCAGTTTTGGACAGGGGGGCTACGAGCAGTACTTC. This encodes CASSFGQGGYEQYF.

This clone was recorded once. The chain is built from TRBV9 and TRBJ1-2; D is perhaps TRBD1 (6 bases). There are 15 residues in the CDR3. The germline V gene has CDR1 SGDLS and CDR2 YYNGEE. V was shortened by 0 bases and J by 1 base, with 10 bases between the two germline ends. The CDR3 nucleotides read TGTGCCAGCAGCGTAGCTCCGGACAGTAACTATGGCTACACCTTC. As protein: CASSVAPDSNYGYTF.

V is TRBV5-1 and J is TRBJ1-1; 9 nucleotides line up with TRBD1. The CDR3 contains 16 residues. After removal of 4 bases from V and 6 bases from J, the junction contained 13 bases not matched to a gene. Germline CDR1 SGHRS, CDR2 YFSETQ. The CDR3 DNA reads TGCGCCAGCAGCCCGGGGATGGACAGGGGACGGGCTGAAGCTTTCTTT. Amino acids: CASSPGMDRGRAEAFF.

V usage is TRBV19 and J usage is TRBJ2-3; 8 positions agree with TRBD2. The junction had 14 bases not matched to a gene; V was cut back by 6 bases and J by 6 bases. The CDR3 length is 16 residues. The germline V gene has CDR1 LNHDA and CDR2 SQIVND (reference sequence). The CDR3 DNA follows: TGTGCCAGTAGGGGGATATTAGCGGGGAAATATGATACGCAGTATTTT. As protein: CASRGILAGKYDTQYF.

This chain joins TRBV13 and TRBJ2-1, with D perhaps TRBD2 (5 bases). The CDR3 is 14 amino acids. Trimming cost V 3 bases and J 8 bases, with 14 bases left between them. Germline CDR1 and CDR2: PRHDT and FYEKMQ (reference sequence). In nucleotides, the CDR3 is TGTGCCAGCAGCTTTCCCACACTACTAGATGAGCAGTTCTTC. This encodes CASSFPTLLDEQFF.

CDR3 region: CSVGGGDQPQHF. The CDR3 coding sequence is TGCAGCGTTGGCGGGGGTGATCAGCCCCAGCATTTT. V is TRBV29-1 and J is TRBJ1-5; maybe TRBD1 (5 bases). Germline-derived CDR1 and CDR2 are SQVTM and ANQGSEA. CDR3 length equals 12 residues. Trimming shortened V by 4 bases and J by 5 bases, and 9 bases separated the two germline ends.

The genes are TRBV7-2 and TRBJ2-1, with 9 positions matching TRBD1. The germline CDR1 and CDR2 sequences are SGHTA and FQGNSA. The CDR3 is 11 amino acids. Germline trimming cut 5 bases from V and 14 bases from J; bases unmatched to any gene: 4. This chain's CDR3 is CASSPRDREFF. CDR3 nucleotides: TGTGCCAGCAGCCCCCGGGACAGGGAGTTCTTC.

The J gene is TRBJ2-5, the V gene TRBV5-8; 11 bases are shared with TRBD2. Trimming removed 3 bases from V and 3 bases from J; junction bases left unmatched: 7. This CDR3 is built from 16 residues. Germline lookup yields CDR1 SGHTS and CDR2 YDEGEE. CDR3: CASSSSSGGWEETQYF. The CDR3 DNA reads TGTGCCAGCAGCTCATCTAGCGGGGGGTGGGAAGAGACCCAGTACTTC.

In this sample, this clone turned up once. V is TRBV20-1 and J is TRBJ1-4, with unresolved D. V was pared by 2 bases and J by 8 bases, with 3 bases between. Germline values: CDR1 DFQATT, CDR2 SNEGSKA (reference sequence). There are 10 residues in the CDR3. CDR3 DNA: TGCAGTGCTAGAAGGGAAAAACTGTTTTTT. This gives the protein CSARREKLFF.

Only a few counts were recorded for this clone. The V and J genes are TRBV6-1 and TRBJ1-6, with D possibly being TRBD1 (5 bases). Germline CDR1 is MNHNS and CDR2 is SASEGT. The V end was cut by 8 bases, the J end by 4 bases, with 9 bases between. CDR3 length: 13 residues. For the CDR3, the DNA is TGTGCCAGCGGGACGGAATATAATTCACCCCTCCACTTT. Its protein product is CASGTEYNSPLHF.

This chain connects TRBV2 to TRBJ2-7; unclear D gene. Germline assignment: CDR1 SNHLY and CDR2 FYNNEI. V lost 11 bases and J lost 2, with 13 bases in between. The CDR3 contains 12 residues. CDR3 loop: CAGEDAAYEQYF. DNA for the CDR3: TGTGCCGGAGAGGATGCGGCCTACGAGCAGTACTTC.